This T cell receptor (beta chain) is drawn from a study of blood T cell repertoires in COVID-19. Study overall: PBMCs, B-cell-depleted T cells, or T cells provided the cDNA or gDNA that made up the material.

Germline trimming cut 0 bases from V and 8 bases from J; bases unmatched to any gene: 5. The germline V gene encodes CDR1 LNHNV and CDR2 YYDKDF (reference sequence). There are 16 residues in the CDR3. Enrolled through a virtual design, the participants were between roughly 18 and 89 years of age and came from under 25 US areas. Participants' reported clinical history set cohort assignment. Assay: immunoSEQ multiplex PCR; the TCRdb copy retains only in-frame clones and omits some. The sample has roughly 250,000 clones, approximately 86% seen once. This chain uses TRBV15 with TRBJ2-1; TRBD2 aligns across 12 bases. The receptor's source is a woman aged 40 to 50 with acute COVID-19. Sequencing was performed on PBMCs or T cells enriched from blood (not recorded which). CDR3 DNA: TGTGCCACCAGCAGAGAGGGGCTAGCGGGAGGGCATGAGCAGTTCTTC. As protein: CATSREGLAGGHEQFF.